These T cell receptor beta chains were read from a single sample in a study of blood T cell repertoires in COVID-19. Libraries were prepared by immunoSEQ multiplex PCR; TCRdb keeps only in-frame clonotypes and omits some of them. The sample holds about 200,000 clones, 83% seen once. Sequenced input: PBMCs or T cells enriched from blood (not recorded which). These receptor sequences come from a woman between 45 and 65 years old who had been exposed to COVID-19. Each CDR3 is given with its conserved first and last residue. Each record gives: J gene, V gene, D gene, clone size, CDR3 protein. D genes are given only for firm matches. Size values are once, few and many counts, or a class for expanded clones, and some rows have none.

>TRBJ1-1|TRBV6-5|.|.
CASRLDSVNTEAFF
>TRBJ1-5|TRBV7-9|TRBD1|.
CASSANQGQGEPQHF
>TRBJ2-2|TRBV10-1|TRBD1|.
CARSGTGGTGELFF
>TRBJ2-3|TRBV3-1/TRBV3-2|.|.
CASSSGTSTDTQYF
>TRBJ1-2|TRBV12-3/TRBV12-4|TRBD1|.
CASRTGGSYGYTF
>TRBJ2-7|TRBV7-9|.|.
CASSSTNSYEQYF
>TRBJ1-2|TRBV7-2|TRBD1|.
CASSSGQGRGGYTF
>TRBJ2-3|TRBV6-2/TRBV6-3|TRBD2|.
CASSPSGGRDTQYF
>TRBJ2-5|TRBV10-1|TRBD1|.
CASTAGTVQETQYF
>TRBJ1-4|TRBV4-2|.|few
CASSPTGTLNEKLFF
>TRBJ1-2|TRBV28|.|.
CASSRGAPYGYTF
>TRBJ1-5|TRBV19|TRBD1|.
CASSIGYGQGDQPQHF
>TRBJ1-4|TRBV11-2|TRBD1|once
CASSLRQGAESRGEKLFF
>TRBJ2-5|TRBV5-6|TRBD1|.
CASSLDRGETQYF
>TRBJ1-1|TRBV5-4|.|.
CASSLGHDTEAFF
>TRBJ1-4|TRBV5-1|.|.
CASSLVGRESEKLFF
>TRBJ2-5|TRBV28|.|.
CASSLYAGQETQYF
>TRBJ2-1|TRBV5-1|TRBD1|.
CASSLNPGQVSYNEQFF
>TRBJ1-5|TRBV5-4|TRBD1|.
CASSSSPDRVGQPQHF
>TRBJ2-3|TRBV19|.|.
CASTFTASTDTQYF
>TRBJ1-2|TRBV5-4|TRBD1|.
CASSLTGGGGYTF
>TRBJ2-5|TRBV7-2|TRBD2|once
CASSFPLAGGVYQETQYF
>TRBJ2-7|TRBV6-5|TRBD1|.
CASSGRDRGAYEQYF
>TRBJ2-1|TRBV10-3|.|.
CAIRPGRGVGEQFF
>TRBJ2-5|TRBV7-2|TRBD2|once
CASSLGGSGAETQYF
>TRBJ2-3|TRBV3-1/TRBV3-2|TRBD2|.
CASSQDGSGGDTQYF
>TRBJ2-2|TRBV6-4|TRBD2|.
CASSGARASGGANTGELFF
>TRBJ1-2|TRBV20-1|.|.
CSASPSGRNGYTF
>TRBJ1-5|TRBV25-1|.|.
CASSEYGGNQPQHF
>TRBJ1-1|TRBV14|.|.
CASSPRLPLNTEAFF
>TRBJ1-1|TRBV2|.|.
CASSELARGTEAFF
>TRBJ2-3|TRBV9|TRBD1|.
CASSARGAGTGGDTQYF
>TRBJ1-2|TRBV7-2|.|.
CASSLEGQGPLYGYTF
>TRBJ2-4|TRBV5-4|.|.
CASSPPGPKNIQYF
>TRBJ2-1|TRBV3-1/TRBV3-2|TRBD2|.
CASSQVTSHEQFF
>TRBJ2-7|TRBV2|.|.
CASSGDLRGEQYF
>TRBJ2-5|TRBV20-1|.|.
CSAERGETQYF
>TRBJ1-1|TRBV19|.|.
CASSITENTEAFF
>TRBJ2-5|TRBV9|TRBD1|.
CASSLRTGKPQETQYF
>TRBJ2-3|TRBV3-1/TRBV3-2|.|.
CASSQASSGTDTQYF
>TRBJ2-3|TRBV10-1|TRBD2|.
CASSDHGRGGTDTQYF
>TRBJ1-2|TRBV7-2|.|.
CASSFQGRGGYTF
>TRBJ1-2|TRBV28|TRBD1|once
CASSTGGGYYGYTF
>TRBJ1-2|TRBV5-5|TRBD1|.
CASSLDARDRAPYGYTF
>TRBJ2-7|TRBV6-5|TRBD1|.
CASSRDRGYEQYF
>TRBJ2-2|TRBV19|.|once
CASSKGRTINTGELFF
>TRBJ1-5|TRBV6-7|TRBD1|.
CAGEIDRVRSQPQHF
>TRBJ2-1|TRBV18|.|few
CASQSGGGHHNEQFF
>TRBJ1-1|TRBV6-2/TRBV6-3|.|.
CASSYALQGGTEAFF
>TRBJ2-1|TRBV7-2|TRBD2|.
CASSSRALAGANPQFF
>TRBJ1-2|TRBV27|.|many
CASSLMGTGDGYTF
>TRBJ1-2|TRBV3-1/TRBV3-2|.|.
CASSQDPTGYGYTF